Below, one T cell receptor (beta chain) is given with its context. Its specificity is not known. Using immunoSEQ multiplex PCR, the repertoire was profiled, and TCRdb retains in-frame clones only, with some absent. This sample has about 1 million clones, with 65% to 75% found just once. Trimming at V came to 8 bases and at J to 2 bases, leaving 4 bases not matched to a gene. Germline CDR1 and CDR2: MDHEN and SYDVKM. The CDR3 spans 14 residues. This specimen comes from a study of shared clonotypes between healthy human individuals. Study-wide results and limits: The expectation was that sequencing depth would affect clonotype sharing among donors. Richness estimates generally favored naive over memory subsets.

This receptor was taken from a man aged 18 to 29 in good health. This chain links TRBV28 with TRBJ2-1; 9 bases line up with TRBD1. The sample comprised memory CD4+ T cells sorted from blood. Subset: CD45RA-negative fraction. The CDR3: CASGTGGPYNEQFF. As DNA, the CDR3 is TGTGCCAGCGGCACAGGGGGCCCCTACAATGAGCAGTTCTTC.